A single sample gave rise to the 24 T cell receptor beta chains below, sequenced in a study of shared clonotypes between healthy human individuals. Some clones are missing from TCRdb's copy, which holds only in-frame ones; the method was immunoSEQ multiplex PCR. The sample lists millions of clones, 90% to 95% seen once, with 0.13% in the top ten. Source material: naive CD4+ T cells sorted from blood. Subset specified: CD45RA+ positively selected. All receptors derive from a young man in good health.

The rearrangement uses TRBV7-3 and TRBJ2-3; D tentatively fits TRBD1 or TRBD2 (5 bases each). This CDR3 has 15 residues. V was clipped by 0 bases and J by 3 bases, with 10 bases between them. CDR1 is SGHTA and CDR2 is FQGTGA in the germline V gene. In DNA form, the CDR3 reads TGTGCCAGCAGCTTAACGTTCGGGGCGACAGATACGCAGTATTTT. Amino acids: CASSLTFGATDTQYF.

The chain combines TRBV7-3 with TRBJ2-2; D is ambiguous. Germline CDR1 SGHTA, CDR2 FQGTGA. The CDR3 sequence is 15 residues long. Trimming removed 5 bases from V and 4 bases from J, with 14 bases in between. CDR3 in DNA: TGTGCCAGCAGCCCGGACGGGTTATCCACCGGGGAGCTGTTTTTT. It specifies CASSPDGLSTGELFF.

The J gene is TRBJ1-4, the V gene TRBV18; TRBD1 agrees at 7 bases. Trimming removed 6 bases from V and 7 bases from J; junction bases left unmatched: 8. CDR1 is KGHSH, CDR2 LQKENI, per germline. CDR3 length: 14 amino acids. CDR3 DNA: TGTGCCAGCTCGGACAACAGGGGCGGTGAAAAACTGTTTTTT. Translating gives CASSDNRGGEKLFF.

A remark on this clone: Other DNA sequences from this sample encode an identical CDR3 as well. CDR3 in amino acids: CASSGQGLSTDTQYF. The CDR3 DNA reads TGTGCCAGCAGTGGACAGGGGTTAAGCACAGATACGCAGTATTTT. The V gene is TRBV2, the J gene TRBJ2-3; 8 bases match TRBD1. Unmatched junction bases numbered 3, after V lost 4 bases and J lost 0 bases. Germline V gene lookup returns CDR1 SNHLY and CDR2 FYNNEI. The CDR3 contains 15 residues.

This chain uses TRBV18 with TRBJ2-3; D remains unclear. CDR1 and CDR2 from the germline V gene are KGHSH and LQKENI. The CDR3 extends over 17 amino acids. V was trimmed by 3 bases and J by 0 bases, leaving 16 bases between them. CDR3 sequence (DNA): TGTGCCAGCTCACCTCTGGAAGGATTCTCTAGCACAGATACGCAGTATTTT. Translation gives CASSPLEGFSSTDTQYF.

V usage is TRBV4-3 and J usage is TRBJ1-3, with TRBD1 identical over 7 bases. V lost 3 bases, J lost 2 bases, and 7 bases stayed unmatched. The germline V gene encodes CDR1 LGHNA and CDR2 YSLEER. This CDR3 has 16 residues. The CDR3 loop is CASSQSRQGAGNTIYF. The CDR3 bases are TGCGCCAGCAGCCAGAGCCGACAGGGAGCTGGAAACACCATATATTTT.

The J gene is TRBJ1-6, the V gene TRBV4-3; 7 nucleotides match TRBD1. V dropped 0 bases and J dropped 0; count of bases not matched to a gene: 5. The CDR3 has 18 residues. CDR1 and CDR2 (germline): LGHNA, YSLEER. The CDR3 coding sequence is TGCGCCAGCAGCCAAGATCCCGCAGGGGGCTCCTATAATTCACCCCTCCACTTT. Encoded protein: CASSQDPAGGSYNSPLHF.

This clone has only one observation. The chain carries TRBV25-1 and TRBJ1-2; D gene ambiguous. Trimming removed 3 bases from V and 0 bases from J, with 5 bases in between. Looked up from germline, CDR1 is MGHDK and CDR2 is SYGVNS. The CDR3 covers 13 residues. For the CDR3, the DNA is TGTGCCAGCAGTGACAGTCCTAACTATGGCTACACCTTC. Residues: CASSDSPNYGYTF.

V usage is TRBV28 and J usage is TRBJ1-6; no reliable D call. The CDR3 loop spans 21 amino acids. The V gene lost 4 bases and the J gene lost 0 bases, with 25 bases spanning the gap. Looked up from germline, CDR1 is MDHEN and CDR2 is SYDVKM. The CDR3 loop reads CASSSYSPFDTVSSYNSPLHF. Here the CDR3 DNA reads TGTGCCAGCAGTTCATATTCCCCGTTCGACACGGTGAGCTCCTATAATTCACCCCTCCACTTT.

CDR3 residues: CASSEVSQGYTEAFF. The CDR3 DNA reads as TGTGCCAGCAGTGAAGTTAGTCAGGGATACACTGAAGCTTTCTTT. The chain is built from TRBV6-1 and TRBJ1-1; possibly TRBD1 for D (5 bases). Germline V CDR1 and CDR2: MNHNS, SASEGT. V lost 1 base to trimming and J lost 3 bases, with 12 bases between them. This CDR3 is 15 amino acids long.

The rearrangement uses TRBV28 and TRBJ2-7; 8 bases align to TRBD1. The CDR3 length is 15 residues. The V segment lost 5 bases and the J segment 11 bases; nucleotides outside the gene matches: 17. Germline V gene lookup returns CDR1 MDHEN and CDR2 SYDVKM. CDR3: CASSPSFNTGGIEYF. The CDR3, as DNA: TGTGCCAGCAGTCCCTCTTTTAATACAGGGGGAATCGAGTACTTC.

This sequence joins TRBV5-1 and TRBJ2-7, with TRBD1 matching 7 bases. CDR1 is SGHRS and CDR2 is YFSETQ in the germline V gene. CDR3 length equals 13 residues. V was clipped by 4 bases and J by 9 bases; unmatched bases: 10. CDR3 in amino acids: CASSPTPGQSQYF. For the CDR3, the DNA is TGCGCCAGCAGCCCCACCCCGGGACAGTCGCAGTACTTC.

In DNA form, the CDR3 reads TGTGCCAGCAGCTTGGAAAAGGGCAGGGGCCCTTTCGGCTACATTCAGTACTTC. The encoded protein is CASSLEKGRGPFGYIQYF. The chain couples TRBV11-3 to TRBJ2-4, with a tentative D call TRBD1 (6 bases). Deletions cut 3 bases from V and 8 bases from J, with 26 bases between. This CDR3 contains 18 residues. Per germline, CDR1 SGHNT and CDR2 YENEEA.

For this clone: A much larger clone sits a single nucleotide away, making a read error possible. In this CDR3 the conserved last residue, phenylalanine or tryptophan, is missing, so a read error is likely. The V gene is TRBV18, the J gene TRBJ1-1; 9 bases fit TRBD1. Germline trimming cut 3 bases from V and 5 bases from J; bases unmatched to any gene: 10. Looked up from germline, CDR1 is KGHSH and CDR2 is LQKENI. The CDR3 extends over 16 amino acids. The CDR3 here is CASSPMGTGGGTEAFL. The CDR3 DNA reads TGTGCCAGCTCACCGATGGGAACAGGGGGCGGAACTGAAGCTTTCCTT.

This chain uses TRBV11-2 with TRBJ1-5; 9 bases map to TRBD1. Looked up from germline, CDR1 is SGHAT and CDR2 is FQNNGV. The CDR3 totals 13 residues. J gave up 5 bases and V 5 bases, and 1 base lay outside the gene matches. Written as DNA, the CDR3 is TGTGCCAGCAGCGGGGACAGGGATCAGCCCCAGCATTTT. It translates to CASSGDRDQPQHF.

This clone appeared a single time. The chain employs TRBV4-1 and TRBJ2-6; D might be TRBD1 or TRBD2, each matching 5 bases. V shed 1 base and J shed 0 bases, with 13 bases lying between them. Germline-derived CDR1 and CDR2 are MGHRA and YSYEKL. CDR3 length: 18 residues. The DNA for the CDR3 is TGCGCCAGCAGCCAAGTTAGGGGAGATTACTCTGGGGCCAACGTCCTGACTTTC. Protein: CASSQVRGDYSGANVLTF.

Turning to this clone: The identical CDR3 is also encoded by other nucleotide sequences in the sample. The CDR3, as DNA: TGTGCCAGCAGTTCCTCAGGGGGAAGTGGAAACACCATATATTTT. Translating it yields CASSSSGGSGNTIYF. The gene calls are TRBV7-9 and TRBJ1-3; 7 bases map to TRBD1. The CDR3 runs 15 residues. With 6 bases clipped from V and 3 bases from J, the junction kept 8 bases outside the gene matches. From germline, CDR1 is SEHNR and CDR2 FQNEAQ (reference sequence). Based on the CDR3 plus reference TRBV7-9 and TRBJ1-3, the full variable domain is DTGVSQNPRHKITKRGQNVTFRCDPISEHNRLYWYRQTLGQGPEFLTYFQNEAQLEKSRLLSDRFSAERPKGSFSTLEIQRTEQGDSAMYLCASSSSGGSGNTIYFGEGSWLTVV.

Regarding this clone: Distinct nucleotide sequences in the sample also encode this CDR3. V and J are TRBV9 and TRBJ2-7; 9 nucleotides line up with TRBD2. Germline trimming cut 0 bases from V and 2 bases from J; bases unmatched to any gene: 3. CDR1 is SGDLS and CDR2 is YYNGEE in the germline V gene. CDR3 length equals 15 residues. CDR3 bases: TGTGCCAGCAGCGTAGGCCTAGCGGGGACCTACGAGCAGTACTTC. Translation: CASSVGLAGTYEQYF.

This clone has a handful of counts. The chain is built from TRBV5-1 and TRBJ1-5, with D perhaps TRBD1 (5 bases). CDR1 and CDR2 (germline): SGHRS, YFSETQ. Trimming took off 3 bases at V and 5 bases at J, with 9 bases between the two ends. The CDR3 is made up of 13 amino acids. In DNA form, the CDR3 reads TGCGCCAGCAGCTCCGGGACGGATCAGCCCCAGCATTTT. It encodes CASSSGTDQPQHF.

The genes are TRBV7-9 and TRBJ1-1; D gene ambiguous. The ends were cut back, 7 bases at V and 0 bases at J, with 9 bases in the middle. The CDR3 has 13 amino acids. Germline values: CDR1 SEHNR, CDR2 FQNEAQ (reference sequence). DNA for the CDR3: TGTGCCAGCACTATACCCCTGAACACTGAAGCTTTCTTT. It yields the protein CASTIPLNTEAFF.

The V gene is TRBV19, the J gene TRBJ2-2; no reliable D call. Germline assignment: CDR1 LNHDA and CDR2 SQIVND (reference sequence). V lost 4 bases to trimming and J lost 0 bases, with 12 bases between them. The CDR3 has 16 amino acids. CDR3 residues: CASSRKDLANTGELFF. DNA of the CDR3: TGTGCCAGTAGTAGAAAAGATCTCGCGAACACCGGGGAGCTGTTTTTT.

This chain joins TRBV6-6 and TRBJ1-6; D gene uncertain. CDR1 is MNHNY, CDR2 SVGAGI, per germline (reference sequence). CDR3 length equals 14 residues. Trimming took 0 bases from V and 7 from J, leaving 7 bases between them. The CDR3 spells CASSYSGLNSPLHF. CDR3 sequence (DNA): TGTGCCAGCAGTTACTCTGGACTAAATTCACCCCTCCACTTT.

The chain has TRBV7-9 and TRBJ2-5; 11 bases line up with TRBD1. CDR3 length equals 15 residues. V shed 1 base, J shed 6 bases, and the junction held 4 bases outside the gene matches. Per germline, CDR1 SEHNR and CDR2 FQNEAQ (reference sequence). The CDR3 region is CASSLGDRGFKTQYF. In nucleotides, the CDR3 is TGTGCCAGCAGCTTAGGGGACAGGGGGTTCAAGACCCAGTACTTC.

The chain couples TRBV2 to TRBJ2-3, with TRBD2 identical over 7 bases. V lost 8 bases and J lost 2; bases outside the gene matches: 7. The CDR3 is 14 amino acids. Per the germline V gene, CDR1 is SNHLY and CDR2 is FYNNEI. The CDR3 region has the DNA TGTGCCAGCGAGCCTAGCGGCGACACAGATACGCAGTATTTT. Translation gives CASEPSGDTDTQYF.